This paragraph reports one T cell receptor (beta chain). This specimen belongs to a study of cytomegalovirus exposure and HLA in healthy donors. For the study at large: HLA-typed donors were the source of roughly 80 million unique TCRs held in an early data release.

PCR amplification relied on 60 Vbeta primers (plus 13 Jbeta primers). Sequenced by immunoSEQ multiplex PCR; TCRdb stores in-frame clones only, minus some. The sample lists 120,000 to 150,000 clones; roughly four fifths were seen once. With 0 bases removed from V and 7 bases from J, the gap between germline ends came to 7 bases. This CDR3 has 13 amino acids. Looked up from germline, CDR1 is LGHNA and CDR2 is YSLEER. Despite likely unrecorded immune exposures, the donors were nominally healthy at the time of sampling. Sequenced material: PBMCs. V is TRBV4-3 and J is TRBJ2-1; D is undetermined. The receptor was isolated from a man between 35 and 55 years old in good health and CMV-seropositive. The CDR3 DNA reads as TGCGCCAGCAGCCAAGATCCAACTAATGAGCAGTTCTTC. Translation gives CASSQDPTNEQFF.